This TCR beta chain was documented in a study of blood T cell dynamics during melanoma immunotherapy. Some clones are missing from TCRdb's copy, which holds only in-frame ones; the method was immunoSEQ multiplex PCR. Of 15,000 or so clones listed, roughly 80% are singletons. Time point: pre-treatment baseline. Germline-derived CDR1 and CDR2 are PRHDT and FYEKMQ (reference sequence). CDR3 size: 14 residues. V was shortened by 0 bases and J by 2 bases, with 6 bases between the two germline ends. This clonotype was sampled from a human donor with melanoma. The starting material was blood, obtained from a patient treated with checkpoint blockade. The chain employs TRBV13 and TRBJ2-3; unclear D gene. CDR3 sequence: CASSLGANTDTQYF. The DNA of the CDR3 is TGTGCCAGCAGCTTAGGGGCAAACACAGATACGCAGTATTTT.